A single T cell receptor beta chain is shown here with its context. Its specific antigen is unknown. No much larger clone exists at a distance of one base, and base qualities are not known. CDR1 and CDR2, looked up from the germline V gene, are MRHNA and SNTAGT. Germline trimming amounts to 6 bases on V and 0 bases on J, with 3 as the count of junction bases outside the gene matches. From the cysteine up to the phenylalanine, the CDR3 has a length of 14 residues. Only CDR3 DNA remains: 42 bases, in frame from the first base. TCRbeta CDR3 regions were amplified from genomic DNA by means of the immunoSEQ Assay, a bias-controlled multiplex PCR. In the authors' own workflow: Nucleated cell counts per sample were estimated from amplification of reference gene primers within the assay. Sequence reads were collapsed and filtered to measure the absolute abundance of every unique TCRbeta CDR3 rearrangement. For each sample, productive Simpson clonality was calculated as the square root of Simpson's diversity index over productive rearrangements. The clones in this table, taken by TCRdb from immuneACCESS, are in-frame only. Not every clone is retained; where verified, under half of the shortfall comes from an unresolved V gene, and the cause of the rest is unknown. For V, J and clone size, that table is used; D and trimming come from the DNA. The sample table shows under 200,000 clones, and approximately 87% are seen once. 0.7% to 0.8% of the sample is in the top ten clones.

The data derive from a study of blood T cell repertoires in COVID-19 (dated by TCRdb to about 2020). Background on the whole study: Samples covering the acute and convalescent phases of COVID-19 were provided by collaborators in the United States, Italy and Spain. The prospective study material was composed of cDNA or gDNA derived from T cells, B-cell-depleted T cells, or PBMCs. The dataset comprised deeply sampled blood TCRbeta repertoires from subjects exposed to, actively infected with, or recovered from COVID-19. The repertoires were made available in a free public database intended to serve as a resource for research on the immune response to SARS-CoV-2. The samples were drawn from the first 160 participants of the ongoing ImmuneRACE study and from some 1,300 subjects provided by 6 global collaborators. Nearly every sample came with metadata listing a de-identified subject ID, COVID-19 status, age in years and sex. Where available, HLA class I and class II types were obtained from metadata supplied by the sample provider rather than from assay-based typing. Here is what the overall study found, with its caveats: The quantity of clinical and demographic metadata differed by source and by participant and was supplied without curation.

The collaborating institutions used their own protocols to collect whole blood in K2EDTA tubes. For TCRbeta analysis, collaborators shipped samples in one of three forms: frozen whole blood, isolated PBMCs, or DNA extracted from either of those sample types. This TCR derives from a woman in her 70s with acute or convalescent COVID-19. Recombination linked TRBV6-4 to TRBJ2-7, with 9 junctional bases fitting TRBD1. Sequencing was performed on peripheral blood. The CDR3: CASSATGGSYEQYF. The DNA is TGTGCCAGCAGCGCGACAGGGGGCTCCTACGAGCAGTACTTC.